The source of this TCR delta chain is a study of γδ T cells in repeated Plasmodium falciparum infection (dated by TCRdb to about 2021). Regarding the complete study: Malian children exposed to intense seasonal malaria transmission were enrolled in the natural-infection arm and compared with Australian children matched for age and gender. Roughly 5 malaria-naive U.S. adults underwent four controlled human malaria infections by bites from P. falciparum NF54-infected Anopheles stephensi mosquitoes over around 580 days. Samples from controlled-infection subjects were taken at baseline, just before selected infections, and 21 days after each infection. Malian gammadelta TCR repertoires were analysed cross-sectionally during no-transmission periods and were analysed longitudinally across acute febrile malaria episodes. Using both natural infection in Mali and controlled human malaria infection, the study looked at the way repeated Plasmodium falciparum infection shapes the human gammadelta T cell repertoire. General conclusions and limits of the study: Compared with Australian children, Malian children appeared to have Vdelta2-negative gammadelta TCR repertoires that were more clonally expanded, less diverse and less shared. Waves of new clonotype selection in Vdelta2-negative, largely Vdelta1+, gammadelta TCR repertoires appeared to be driven by repeated controlled infections. A highly stable polyclonal repertoire over time and infection, with many inter-individual overlapping TCRgamma sequences, was shown by Vgamma9/Vdelta2+ TCR repertoires. Analysis of inter-individual variability in gammadelta T cell responses was limited by the small size of the controlled-infection cohort. Generalizability was limited because the Malian cohort was drawn from a small rural village of predominantly one ethnic group.

Based on its abundance in the sample, this clone is medium-sized (0.01 to 0.1%). The antigen it binds to is not known. Base qualities are not provided; no much larger clone lies one nucleotide away. Other DNA sequences from this sample encode an identical CDR3 as well. The junction carries 24 bases between V and J, which are trimmed by 2 bases and 2 bases respectively. The CDR3 sequence holds 19 residues, the cysteine and phenylalanine included. The sequence is cut down to CDR3 DNA, 57 bases in frame from base 1. Reading the germline V gene gives CDR1 TSWWSYY and CDR2 QGS. Vgamma9/Vdelta2+ and Vdelta2-negative gammadelta T cell populations were flow-sorted from peripheral blood mononuclear cells for bulk TCR repertoire analysis. Receptors were amplified or captured by multiplex PCR. The data were produced on an Illumina MiSeq. From each sorted gammadelta T cell sample, both TCR gamma (TRG) and TCR delta (TRD) chains were sequenced. The published analysis was carried out like this. Repertoire analyses included clonotype tree plots, accumulated frequency of the top 20 clonotypes, diversity index (DI) and D75 metrics. TCRdb processed the public reads again with the CATT caller, after which rows with matching DNA were combined. TCRdb's processing, not the authors', yielded these V and J calls. In all, the sample holds tens of thousands of delta-chain clones, and over 0.75% of those were seen once. The biggest ten clones account for more than 9% of the sample.

This TCR was sampled from a pool of human donors (malaria-infected and uninfected, not separated). The chain couples TRDV1 to TRDJ1; TRDD2 is a weak D gene call, 6 bases matching. The sequencing input was gamma-delta T cells from blood. The bases are TGTGCTCTTGGGGAAATATCCTACGTAGGGATTAAGTGGACCGATAAACTCATCTTT. This gives the protein CALGEISYVGIKWTDKLIF.